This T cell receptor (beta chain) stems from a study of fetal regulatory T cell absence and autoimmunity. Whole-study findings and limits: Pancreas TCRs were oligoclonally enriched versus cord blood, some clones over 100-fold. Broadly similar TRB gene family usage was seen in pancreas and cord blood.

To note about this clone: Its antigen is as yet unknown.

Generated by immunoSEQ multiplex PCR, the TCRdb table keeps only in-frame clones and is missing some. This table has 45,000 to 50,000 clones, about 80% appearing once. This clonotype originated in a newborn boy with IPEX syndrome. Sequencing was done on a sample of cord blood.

CDR3 DNA sequence: TGTGCCAGCAGCTTAGTTGGAGGGCTCCAAGAGACCCAGTACTTC. Its translation: CASSLVGGLQETQYF. This chain connects TRBV11-2 to TRBJ2-5; maybe TRBD2 (6 bases). The CDR3 sequence is 15 residues long. Germline loops: CDR1 SGHAT, CDR2 FQNNGV. Trimming pared 1 base from V and 1 base from J, leaving 10 bases between.